A single sample gave rise to the 27 T cell receptor beta chains below, sequenced in a study of T cells after posttransplantation cyclophosphamide. Sequenced by immunoSEQ multiplex PCR; TCRdb stores in-frame clones only, minus some. The specimen has 25,000 to 30,000 clones, none found just once. The sequenced sample consisted of PBMCs. The receptors were gathered from a woman aged 55-70 years in good health, CMV-negative, and a related stem cell transplant donor.

This chain links TRBV11-2 with TRBJ2-3, with 8 bases identical to TRBD2. Germline CDR1 and CDR2: SGHAT and FQNNGV. The trim removed 4 bases at V and 3 bases at J, leaving 12 bases unmatched. The CDR3 consists of 17 residues. DNA for the CDR3: TGTGCCAGCAGCTCCTTCGCCGGGGGGGTAGGTACAGATACGCAGTATTTT. Translating it yields CASSSFAGGVGTDTQYF.

At least ten counts were recorded for this clone. This chain uses TRBV6-5 with TRBJ2-1; no clear D. V shed 0 bases and J shed 13 bases, with 10 bases lying between them. The CDR3 covers 12 residues. Germline V lookup: CDR1 MNHEY, CDR2 SVGAGI. CDR3 DNA sequence: TGTGCCAGCAGTTACTCTGGCCAACACCAGTTCTTC. It codes for CASSYSGQHQFF.

This clone was seen many times. V and J are TRBV7-9 and TRBJ2-1; 11 bases fit TRBD2. CDR3 length: 18 residues. V shed 5 bases and J 5 bases; nucleotides not matched to a gene: 14. The germline V gene has CDR1 SEHNR and CDR2 FQNEAQ (reference sequence). Here the CDR3 reads CASSRRPKTSGTHNEQFF. For the CDR3, the DNA is TGTGCCAGCAGCCGAAGACCAAAGACTAGCGGGACCCACAATGAGCAGTTCTTC.

This clone was observed at least ten times. The genes are TRBV6-5 and TRBJ1-1; possibly TRBD1 for D (6 bases). The CDR3 extends over 14 amino acids. Germline V gene sequence: CDR1 MNHEY, CDR2 SVGAGI. The V gene lost 7 bases and the J gene lost 3 bases, with 15 bases spanning the gap. CDR3 DNA: TGTGCCAGCACCTCAGGACAGTACGACACTGAAGCTTTCTTT. This encodes CASTSGQYDTEAFF.

This clone was recorded many times. The chain carries TRBV4-3 and TRBJ1-2, with D tentatively TRBD1 (6 bases). This CDR3 region has 15 residues. V lost 0 bases and J lost 9, with 17 bases in between. In germline, CDR1 is LGHNA, CDR2 YSLEER. The CDR3 DNA follows: TGCGCCAGCAGCCAAGATCACAATACAGGGAGTAGCTACACCTTC. Protein product: CASSQDHNTGSSYTF.

This chain connects TRBV20-1 to TRBJ1-2; D not resolved. CDR3 length equals 11 residues. The V gene lost 0 bases and the J gene lost 5 bases, with 4 bases spanning the gap. The germline V gene encodes CDR1 DFQATT and CDR2 SNEGSKA (reference sequence). CDR3 residues: CSAREGYGYTF. CDR3 DNA sequence: TGCAGTGCTAGAGAAGGTTATGGCTACACCTTC.

V gene TRBV28 combines with J gene TRBJ1-4, with D possibly TRBD1 on 5 matching bases. The CDR3 runs to 15 residues. The ends were cut back, 0 bases at V and 4 bases at J, with 9 bases in the middle. In germline, CDR1 is MDHEN, CDR2 SYDVKM. CDR3 coding DNA: TGTGCCAGCAGTTTATGGGGGGGGGATAATGAAAAACTGTTTTTT. This translates into CASSLWGGDNEKLFF.

This chain links TRBV11-2 with TRBJ2-7; TRBD2 is a possible D gene (7 bases). V was pared by 3 bases and J by 4 bases, with 16 bases between. The germline gives CDR1 SGHAT, CDR2 FQNNGV. The CDR3 extends over 15 amino acids. The CDR3: CASSFHSGGQYEQYF. In DNA, the CDR3 is TGTGCCAGCAGCTTCCATTCCGGGGGGCAGTACGAGCAGTACTTC.

This clone was seen a few times. V and J are TRBV4-2 and TRBJ2-5; no clear D gene. The V and J ends lost 1 base and 3 bases respectively, with 9 bases between them. Germline-derived CDR1 and CDR2 are LGHNA and YNFKEQ. The CDR3 totals 14 residues. The CDR3 sequence: CASSQAASKETQYF. The DNA of the CDR3 is TGTGCCAGCAGCCAAGCCGCGTCGAAAGAGACCCAGTACTTC.

This clone was detected many times. V usage is TRBV12-3 or TRBV12-4 and J usage is TRBJ1-3; D is possibly TRBD1 (6 bases). The CDR3 runs to 13 residues. V was shortened by 4 bases and J by 4 bases, with 8 bases between the two germline ends. CDR3 nucleotides: TGTGCCAGCAGTTACGGACAGGGAAACACCATATATTTT. Residues: CASSYGQGNTIYF.

This clone turned up a few times. V and J are TRBV30 and TRBJ2-1; 7 nucleotides line up with TRBD2. Germline CDR1 reads GTSNPN; CDR2 reads SVGIG (reference sequence). The CDR3 extends over 16 amino acids. After removal of 0 bases from V and 10 bases from J, the junction contained 15 bases not matched to a gene. The CDR3 bases are TGTGCCTGGAGTGTAAGTAGAAGCGGGGAACCTAGGGAGCAGTTCTTC. Translating gives CAWSVSRSGEPREQFF. Looking up the rest from reference TRBV30 and TRBJ2-1 gives the full variable domain: SQTIHQWPATLVQPVGSPLSLECTVEGTSNPNLYWYRQAAGRGLQLLFYSVGIGQISSEVPQNLSASRPQDRQFILSSKKLLLSDSGFYLCAWSVSRSGEPREQFFGPGTRLTVL.

Ten or more counts support this clone. The rearrangement joins TRBV7-9 to TRBJ1-1; a weak D match, TRBD1 (6 bases). The CDR3 contains 13 residues. The V gene's germline CDR1 is SEHNR and CDR2 FQNEAQ (reference sequence). Trimming removed 4 bases at V and 2 bases at J, with 8 bases between. CDR3 in amino acids: CASSSDRNTEAFF. The CDR3 nucleotides read TGTGCCAGCAGCTCGGACAGAAACACTGAAGCTTTCTTT.

The chain couples TRBV18 to TRBJ2-5, with a tentative D call TRBD1 (6 bases). CDR1 KGHSH and CDR2 LQKENI come from the germline V gene. The CDR3 consists of 15 residues. Between the trimmed V and J ends, which lost 3 bases and 5 bases, there was a span of 16 bases. The chain's CDR3 is CASSPPNAQGETQYF. CDR3 bases: TGTGCCAGCTCACCCCCGAATGCGCAGGGGGAGACCCAGTACTTC.

The DNA of the CDR3 is TGTGCCAGTAGTATAGATTGGGCTACCCCGAACACCGGGGAGCTGTTTTTT. Translated: CASSIDWATPNTGELFF. V gene TRBV19 combines with J gene TRBJ2-2; D gene uncertain. Germline-derived CDR1 and CDR2 are LNHDA and SQIVND (reference sequence). V shed 0 bases and J shed 0 bases, with 11 bases lying between them. CDR3 size: 17 residues.

This clone was observed at least ten times. This rearrangement joins TRBV2 to TRBJ2-1; 8 bases match TRBD2. The germline V gene has CDR1 SNHLY and CDR2 FYNNEI. Losses at the gene ends were 8 bases for V and 5 bases for J; bases not matched to a gene: 8. CDR3 length: 14 amino acids. CDR3 in amino acids: CASYWAGGDNEQFF. CDR3 DNA: TGTGCCAGCTACTGGGCCGGGGGGGACAATGAGCAGTTCTTC.

This clone came up many times. The rearrangement links TRBV6-2 or TRBV6-3 to TRBJ2-1, with 10 bases identical to TRBD2. V lost 4 bases to trimming and J lost 5 bases; unmatched junction nucleotides: 5. CDR1 and CDR2 (germline): MNHEY, SVGEGT. The CDR3 totals 15 residues. Written as DNA, the CDR3 is TGTGCCAGCAGTTCGATAGCGGGAGGCCACAATGAGCAGTTCTTC. It yields the protein CASSSIAGGHNEQFF.

This clone occurred many times. The V and J genes are TRBV27 and TRBJ2-1; 15 bases agree with TRBD2. Germline values: CDR1 MNHEY, CDR2 SMNVEV (reference sequence). Unmatched junction bases numbered 7, after V lost 4 bases and J lost 9 bases. This CDR3 is built from 16 residues. The CDR3 DNA sequence: TGTGCCAGCAGTTCAAGGACTAGCGGGAGGGTATCTGAGCAGTTCTTC. Its translation: CASSSRTSGRVSEQFF.

This clone was seen ten or more times. V gene TRBV28 combines with J gene TRBJ2-3; TRBD2 agrees at 8 bases. V gave up 7 bases and J gave up 5 bases; unmatched junction bases: 8. The germline gives CDR1 MDHEN, CDR2 SYDVKM. CDR3 length: 14 amino acids. This chain's CDR3 is CASTESGGRDTQYF. DNA of the CDR3: TGTGCCAGCACAGAGAGCGGGGGCCGAGATACGCAGTATTTT.

This clone appeared a few times. The CDR3 nucleotides read TGTGCCAGCAGTTACTCGACCGCGACAGGGGCTGAAGCTTTCTTT. As protein: CASSYSTATGAEAFF. The chain employs TRBV6-5 and TRBJ1-1, with 8 bases identical to TRBD1. This CDR3 contains 15 residues. The V gene end was trimmed by 0 bases and the J gene end by 6 bases; junction bases not matched to a gene: 6. CDR1 and CDR2 (germline): MNHEY, SVGAGI.

This clone was found many times. The rearrangement uses TRBV7-9 and TRBJ1-3; D gene unclear. Trimming stripped 2 bases from V and 6 bases from J, with 11 bases between. The germline gives CDR1 SEHNR, CDR2 FQNEAQ (reference sequence). The CDR3 is 14 amino acids. The CDR3 sequence: CASSLSAAANTIYF. The CDR3 nucleotides read TGTGCCAGCAGCTTATCCGCGGCCGCAAACACCATATATTTT.

This chain links TRBV6-2 or TRBV6-3 with TRBJ2-2, with TRBD2 identical over 13 bases. The trim removed 7 bases at V and 7 bases at J, leaving 15 bases unmatched. This CDR3 has 18 amino acids. Germline V gene data show CDR1 as MNHEY and CDR2 as SVGEGT. CDR3 sequence: CASTDGLAGVLRNGELFF. The CDR3 nucleotides are TGTGCCAGCACGGACGGACTAGCGGGAGTTTTACGTAACGGGGAGCTGTTTTTT.

This clone has a count of ten or more. V usage is TRBV7-2 and J usage is TRBJ1-5, with D uncertain. Trimming shortened V by 4 bases and J by 7 bases, and 11 bases separated the two germline ends. The CDR3 contains 13 residues. Germline V gives CDR1 SGHTA, CDR2 FQGNSA. The CDR3 spells CASSSQSQQPQHF. CDR3 DNA: TGTGCCAGCAGCTCCCAGTCCCAACAGCCCCAGCATTTT.

The CDR3 nucleotides are TGTGCCAGCAGCTTTAGTAGCACAGATACGCAGTATTTT. Amino acid sequence: CASSFSSTDTQYF. The chain recombines TRBV7-8 with TRBJ2-3; D gene unclear. CDR1 SGHVS and CDR2 FQNEAQ come from the germline V gene. V was shortened by 3 bases and J by 0 bases, with 4 bases between the two germline ends. The CDR3 contains 13 residues.

Ten or more counts support this clone. The genes are TRBV5-1 and TRBJ2-7; TRBD2 might be the D (7 bases). Trimming took off 6 bases at V and 4 bases at J, with 17 bases between the two ends. Per germline, CDR1 SGHRS and CDR2 YFSETQ. The CDR3 is made up of 14 amino acids. CDR3 bases: TGCGCCAGCACCCTAGGGGGGGCTGGGTACGAGCAGTACTTC. Translated, it gives CASTLGGAGYEQYF.

This clone was observed many times. J is TRBJ1-3 and V is TRBV4-1, with D possibly being TRBD1 (6 bases). V shed 4 bases and J shed 2 bases, with 12 bases lying between them. Per germline, CDR1 MGHRA and CDR2 YSYEKL. The CDR3 extends over 15 amino acids. The DNA of the CDR3 is TGCGCCAGCAGCCCAAGCCAGGGGACTGGAAACACCATATATTTT. It specifies CASSPSQGTGNTIYF.

This clone is termed medium-sized. The chain combines TRBV4-1 with TRBJ2-1; 7 bases are shared with TRBD1. This CDR3 has 12 residues. Germline CDR1 and CDR2: MGHRA and YSYEKL. The junction had 5 bases not matched to a gene; V was cut back by 7 bases and J by 8 bases. As DNA, the CDR3 is TGCGCCAGCAAGGGGGCGCGTTATGAGCAGTTCTTC. Protein sequence: CASKGARYEQFF.

There are many counts of this clone. V gene TRBV6-1 combines with J gene TRBJ1-2; 7 bases are shared with TRBD1. This CDR3 is 14 amino acids long. V lost 7 bases, J lost 6 bases, and 11 bases stayed unmatched. Germline V gene sequence: CDR1 MNHNS, CDR2 SASEGT. CDR3 sequence: CASTPRGQGDGYTF. As DNA, the CDR3 is TGTGCCAGCACCCCTCGTGGCCAGGGGGATGGCTACACCTTC.